One sample yielded the 19 T cell receptor beta chains listed below, sequenced in a study of cytomegalovirus exposure and HLA in healthy donors. TCRdb's table, derived via immunoSEQ multiplex PCR, lists solely in-frame clones and lacks some. Among 130,000 to 150,000 clones listed, around nine tenths were seen once. Input material: PBMCs. These receptors all come from a woman aged 18 to 35 in good health and CMV-seropositive.

The J gene is TRBJ2-7, the V gene TRBV28; TRBD1 matches at 7 bases. CDR1 is MDHEN, CDR2 SYDVKM, per germline. J was trimmed by 4 bases and V by 6 bases; bases with no gene match: 9. The CDR3 consists of 14 residues. CDR3 in amino acids: CASRSTGARYEQYF. CDR3 bases: TGTGCCAGCAGGTCAACAGGGGCTCGATACGAGCAGTACTTC.

The chain combines TRBV5-4 with TRBJ2-3; 7 bases fit TRBD2. Germline CDR1 is SGHNT and CDR2 is YYREEE (reference sequence). V shed 3 bases and J 5 bases; nucleotides not matched to a gene: 6. This CDR3 contains 14 residues. The CDR3 loop is CASSSGLVGDTQYF. As DNA, the CDR3 is TGTGCCAGCAGCTCAGGACTAGTCGGAGATACGCAGTATTTT.

J is TRBJ2-7 and V is TRBV5-1; maybe TRBD2 (5 bases). V gave up 3 bases and J gave up 5 bases, with 15 bases separating them. Germline CDR1 reads SGHRS; CDR2 reads YFSETQ. The CDR3 covers 14 residues. This CDR3 reads CASSSRSGADEQYF. CDR3 sequence (DNA): TGCGCCAGCAGCTCAAGGAGCGGTGCTGACGAGCAGTACTTC.

The V gene is TRBV4-1, the J gene TRBJ2-3; possibly TRBD2 for D (5 bases). CDR1 is MGHRA and CDR2 is YSYEKL in the germline V gene. This CDR3 has 16 residues. The germline V and J ends were trimmed by 10 bases and 6 bases, with 26 bases remaining between them. The CDR3 region is CATSWGESSSADTQYF. The CDR3 DNA sequence: TGCGCCACCTCCTGGGGAGAAAGCTCTTCTGCGGATACGCAGTATTTT.

The rearrangement uses TRBV5-1 and TRBJ2-3, with 9 bases identical to TRBD2. The CDR3 is made up of 15 amino acids. After removal of 0 bases from V and 4 bases from J, the junction contained 3 bases not matched to a gene. Germline V lookup: CDR1 SGHRS, CDR2 YFSETQ. In DNA form, the CDR3 reads TGCGCCAGCAGCTTGGAGGTAGCGGGAGCAGATACGCAGTATTTT. It yields the protein CASSLEVAGADTQYF.

CDR3 DNA: TGTGCCAGCAAAAACCGGGGATCCTACGAGCAGTACTTC. This translates into CASKNRGSYEQYF. The chain carries TRBV27 and TRBJ2-7; possibly TRBD2 for D (5 bases). Germline loops: CDR1 MNHEY, CDR2 SMNVEV (reference sequence). This CDR3 contains 13 residues. V was trimmed by 7 bases and J by 1 base, leaving 11 bases between them.

V gene TRBV6-5 combines with J gene TRBJ2-1; no reliable D call. V was clipped by 5 bases and J by 2 bases, with 7 bases between them. Germline V lookup: CDR1 MNHEY, CDR2 SVGAGI. The CDR3 loop spans 13 amino acids. The CDR3 nucleotides are TGTGCCAGCAGTGCGCGAGCCTACAATGAGCAGTTCTTC. It is translated as CASSARAYNEQFF.

The chain joins TRBV5-1 to TRBJ2-7; 9 bases agree with TRBD1. Germline lookup yields CDR1 SGHRS and CDR2 YFSETQ. This CDR3 has 15 amino acids. The junction had 6 bases not matched to a gene; V was cut back by 2 bases and J by 3 bases. The CDR3 nucleotides read TGCGCCAGCAGCTTAACCGGGACAGGGTTCTACGAGCAGTACTTC. Its translation is CASSLTGTGFYEQYF.

The V and J genes are TRBV6-1 and TRBJ2-7; TRBD2 matches 10 bases. J gave up 2 bases and V 6 bases, and 7 bases lay outside the gene matches. The CDR3 contains 15 residues. Germline V CDR1 and CDR2: MNHNS, SASEGT. The CDR3 loop reads CASRPGTSAAYEQYF. The CDR3 nucleotides are TGTGCCAGCAGGCCCGGGACTAGCGCCGCCTACGAGCAGTACTTC.

The genes are TRBV29-1 and TRBJ1-2; 9 bases fit TRBD1. This CDR3 is 16 amino acids long. CDR1 is SQVTM, CDR2 ANQGSEA, per germline. Unmatched junction bases numbered 17, after V lost 7 bases and J lost 5 bases. The CDR3 reads CSAGGRRGQGAYGYTF. The CDR3 bases are TGCAGCGCAGGAGGTCGGCGGGGACAGGGCGCTTATGGCTACACCTTC. Full variable domain (missing parts from reference TRBV29-1 and TRBJ1-2): SAVISQKPSRDICQRGTSLTIQCQVDSQVTMMFWYRQQPGQSLTLIATANQGSEATYESGFVIDKFPISRPNLTFSTLTVSNMSPEDSSIYLCSAGGRRGQGAYGYTFGSGTRLTVV.

The rearrangement joins TRBV6-5 to TRBJ1-4; the match to TRBD1 covers 11 bases. CDR3 length equals 15 residues. J lost 7 bases, V lost 5 bases, and 6 bases had no gene match. Germline V CDR1 and CDR2: MNHEY, SVGAGI. The CDR3 DNA sequence: TGTGCCAGCAGTAGGCGGGACAGGGGGGGTGAAAAACTGTTTTTT. Its protein product is CASSRRDRGGEKLFF.

The chain is built from TRBV11-3 and TRBJ1-1; possibly TRBD1 for D (6 bases). This CDR3 spans 13 amino acids. V shed 0 bases and J shed 4 bases, with 6 bases lying between them. The germline CDR1 and CDR2 sequences are SGHNT and YENEEA. The CDR3 nucleotides read TGTGCCAGCAGCTTAGAACAGGGCACTGAAGCTTTCTTT. As protein: CASSLEQGTEAFF.

V gene TRBV30 combines with J gene TRBJ1-5; possible D gene TRBD1, 5 bases. Trimming stripped 0 bases from V and 0 bases from J, with 9 bases between. Per germline, CDR1 GTSNPN and CDR2 SVGIG (reference sequence). There are 15 residues in the CDR3. The CDR3 loop reads CAWSVGGSSNQPQHF. CDR3 in DNA: TGTGCCTGGAGTGTCGGGGGATCTAGCAATCAGCCCCAGCATTTT.

The rearrangement links TRBV5-1 to TRBJ2-1, with D possibly TRBD2 on 6 matching bases. The germline CDR1 and CDR2 sequences are SGHRS and YFSETQ. The CDR3 has 15 residues. V gave up 1 base and J gave up 5 bases, with 13 bases separating them. The DNA of the CDR3 is TGCGCCAGCAGCTTGTGGGGGGAGCTTCACAATGAGCAGTTCTTC. It is translated as CASSLWGELHNEQFF.

The genes are TRBV6-6 and TRBJ1-4, with D maybe TRBD1 (6 bases). Germline CDR1 reads MNHNY; CDR2 reads SVGAGI (reference sequence). The V gene lost 6 bases and the J gene lost 6 bases, with 14 bases spanning the gap. The CDR3 runs 14 residues. The CDR3 nucleotides read TGTGCCAGCAGGCCGCGGGGGCGCTATGAAAAACTGTTTTTT. This gives the protein CASRPRGRYEKLFF.

The chain joins TRBV18 to TRBJ1-1; D is undetermined. CDR1 and CDR2 (germline): KGHSH, LQKENI. With 6 bases removed from V and 1 base from J, the gap between germline ends came to 12 bases. The CDR3 covers 14 residues. The CDR3 spells CASSIRRGNTEAFF. The CDR3 bases are TGTGCCAGCTCTATACGACGGGGGAACACTGAAGCTTTCTTT.

The chain carries TRBV5-1 and TRBJ1-1; 7 bases agree with TRBD1. The germline CDR1 and CDR2 sequences are SGHRS and YFSETQ. V lost 1 base, J lost 6 bases, and 6 bases stayed unmatched. The CDR3 runs 14 residues. The CDR3 loop reads CASSLWAGGPEAFF. CDR3 DNA sequence: TGCGCCAGCAGCTTGTGGGCAGGGGGGCCTGAAGCTTTCTTT. The full variable domain, with the rest looked up from reference TRBV5-1 and TRBJ1-1, is KAGVTQTPRYLIKTRGQQVTLSCSPISGHRSVSWYQQTPGQGLQFLFEYFSETQRNKGNFPGRFSGRQFSNSRSEMNVSTLELGDSALYLCASSLWAGGPEAFFGQGTRLTVV.

The chain couples TRBV7-2 to TRBJ2-1; 14 bases are a match to TRBD2. This CDR3 spans 15 amino acids. The ends lost 5 bases at V and 6 bases at J; junction bases unmatched: 3. Germline CDR1 SGHTA, CDR2 FQGNSA. The CDR3 here is CASSRGTSGGNEQFF. In DNA, the CDR3 is TGTGCCAGCAGCCGCGGGACTAGCGGGGGCAATGAGCAGTTCTTC.

V usage is TRBV27 and J usage is TRBJ2-5, with TRBD1 matching 7 bases. V lost 5 bases, J lost 10 bases, and 10 bases stayed unmatched. CDR3 length: 13 amino acids. The germline gives CDR1 MNHEY, CDR2 SMNVEV (reference sequence). CDR3 in DNA: TGTGCCAGCAGTAACTCTCCCACAGGGGACCAGTACTTC. Amino acid sequence: CASSNSPTGDQYF.